A selection of T cell receptor beta chains follows, all from one sample in a study of blood T cell repertoires in COVID-19. Assay: immunoSEQ multiplex PCR; the TCRdb copy retains only in-frame clones and omits some. The sample contains approximately 150,000 clones, approximately 81% of which appear only once. The specimen sequenced was peripheral blood. The receptors originated from a human donor with acute or convalescent COVID-19. The donor label of this sample is uncertain. CDR3s include the opening cysteine and the closing phenylalanine or tryptophan. The D gene is left open where the match is weak.

j_call | v_call | d_call | cdr3_length | cdr3_aa
TRBJ1-2 | TRBV10-2 | . | 16 | CASSESILTGRYGYTF
TRBJ1-1 | TRBV6-6 | . | 13 | CASSYAGSTEAFF
TRBJ2-2 | TRBV5-4 | TRBD2 | 16 | CASSSIAGVYTGELFF
TRBJ2-1 | TRBV7-2 | TRBD1 | 12 | CASSFRDREKIF
TRBJ2-1 | TRBV5-1 | TRBD2 | 15 | CASSLGLAGGSEQFF
TRBJ2-2 | TRBV9 | TRBD2 | 18 | CASSVALAGELNTGELFF
TRBJ1-5 | TRBV7-2 | TRBD1 | 15 | CASSLGDRGNQPQHF
TRBJ2-7 | TRBV18 | . | 15 | CASSRTGYTSYEQYF
TRBJ1-6 | TRBV27 | . | 16 | CASSLSQVTYNSPLHF
TRBJ1-1 | TRBV6-5 | TRBD1 | 15 | CASRAGQGFDTEAFF
TRBJ2-5 | TRBV7-7 | . | 14 | CASSAGQPGETQYF
TRBJ1-3 | TRBV19 | . | 15 | CASSMVANSGNTIYF
TRBJ1-1 | TRBV6-2/TRBV6-3 | TRBD1 | 16 | CASSYSGQGANTEAFF
TRBJ2-4 | TRBV5-1 | . | 14 | CASSAGKSKNIQYF
TRBJ1-2 | TRBV19 | . | 14 | CASSGGSVAAGYTF
TRBJ2-7 | TRBV28 | . | 16 | CASSRPGGLSSYEQYF
TRBJ2-6 | TRBV5-6 | TRBD1 | 14 | CASSSGQGSLVLTF
TRBJ2-7 | TRBV29-1 | . | 15 | CSVEDPVSGFYEQYF
TRBJ1-3 | TRBV30 | . | 17 | CAWSATWDFRSGNTIYF
TRBJ2-3 | TRBV3-1/TRBV3-2 | . | 14 | CASSEGPHTDTQYF
TRBJ1-1 | TRBV28 | . | 14 | CASSLQGANTEAFF
TRBJ1-1 | TRBV2 | TRBD1 | 13 | CASSRDRNTEAFF
TRBJ1-3 | TRBV7-9 | TRBD1 | 15 | CASSRRQGSGNTIYF
TRBJ1-4 | TRBV5-4 | TRBD1 | 17 | CATQPGTGYATNEKLFF
TRBJ1-2 | TRBV19 | TRBD1 | 12 | CASGQAFYGYTF
TRBJ2-2 | TRBV4-2 | . | 17 | CASSQSVQRHSTGELFF
TRBJ1-1 | TRBV7-9 | . | 14 | CASSSPRGGNQAFF
TRBJ1-1 | TRBV5-8 | . | 16 | CASSFYDWQLNTEAFF
TRBJ1-1 | TRBV6-1 | . | 16 | CASSEVIFAGNTEAFF
TRBJ2-7 | TRBV11-1 | TRBD1 | 16 | CASSLASRGISYEQYF
TRBJ2-3 | TRBV19 | . | 16 | CASSIVEGLDTDTQYF
TRBJ2-2 | TRBV2 | . | 15 | CASREQGANTGELFF
TRBJ2-4 | TRBV12-3/TRBV12-4 | . | 13 | CASSLNRGNIQYF
TRBJ2-7 | TRBV10-3 | TRBD1 | 13 | CACTGQGSYEQYF
TRBJ1-2 | TRBV4-3 | . | 14 | CASSSDLQGFGYTF
TRBJ2-1 | TRBV19 | . | 17 | CASRPTRPLVSYNEQFF
TRBJ2-3 | TRBV18 | TRBD1 | 15 | CASSPPGGSTDTQYF
TRBJ1-3 | TRBV6-6 | . | 16 | CASSYSGRDSGNTIYF
TRBJ1-2 | TRBV5-1 | TRBD1 | 15 | CASSFQGDINYGYTF
TRBJ2-5 | TRBV7-3 | . | 14 | CASSSAGGPETQYF
TRBJ2-3 | TRBV11-1 | . | 13 | CASSLEQADTQYF
TRBJ1-5 | TRBV27 | . | 17 | CASTRQRPAGSNQPQHF
TRBJ1-4 | TRBV7-9 | TRBD1 | 16 | CASSLRTGGSNEKLFF
TRBJ1-5 | TRBV7-2 | TRBD1 | 14 | CASSLGQGGQPQHF
TRBJ1-4 | TRBV5-4 | . | 18 | CASSLGGRGIPTNEKLFF
TRBJ2-7 | TRBV19 | TRBD1 | 15 | CASSRSTGGVHEQYF
TRBJ2-7 | TRBV5-5 | . | 14 | CASSFIWGEYEQYF
TRBJ2-3 | TRBV4-3 | . | 16 | CASSQDRASGTDTQYF
TRBJ2-3 | TRBV28 | . | 15 | CASSLTDSYTDTQYF
TRBJ2-2 | TRBV5-6 | . | 16 | CASSLGQDTNTGELFF
TRBJ1-6 | TRBV7-9 | TRBD1 | 15 | CASSLTGTDNSPLHF
TRBJ2-6 | TRBV3-1/TRBV3-2 | TRBD2 | 16 | CASGAGGPSGANVLTF
TRBJ1-2 | TRBV5-6 | TRBD1 | 16 | CASSQFDRDNSWGYTF
TRBJ2-4 | TRBV9 | . | 15 | CASSASALPKNIQYF
TRBJ2-2 | TRBV30 | . | 16 | CAWSVQTGANTGELFF
TRBJ2-7 | TRBV6-5 | . | 13 | CASSYSKGDRIRF
TRBJ2-1 | TRBV29-1 | . | 12 | CSVVGGHNEQFF
TRBJ2-7 | TRBV6-2/TRBV6-3 | . | 14 | CASSYGQSSYEQYF
TRBJ1-5 | TRBV19 | TRBD1 | 15 | CASSQGQGGNQPQHF